These 11 T cell receptor beta chains were sequenced from one sample in a study of cytomegalovirus exposure and HLA in healthy donors. Clones were read by immunoSEQ multiplex PCR, and TCRdb kept only the in-frame ones, dropping some. The data show some 150,000 clones, about 83% seen once. Sequencing was performed on PBMCs. The receptors were gathered from a woman aged 25 to 45 in good health and CMV-seronegative.

The chain combines TRBV6-6 with TRBJ2-2; 7 bases agree with TRBD1. CDR1 MNHNY and CDR2 SVGAGI come from the germline V gene (reference sequence). V lost 6 bases and J lost 6; bases outside the gene matches: 7. The CDR3 has 14 amino acids. CDR3 DNA: TGTGCCAGCAGAACAAGACAGGGCCCCGGGGAGCTGTTTTTT. Translated, it gives CASRTRQGPGELFF.

The chain uses TRBV7-9 and TRBJ2-7; TRBD2 is a possible D gene (7 bases). CDR1 and CDR2 from the germline V gene are SEHNR and FQNEAQ (reference sequence). Between the trimmed V and J ends, which lost 7 bases and 3 bases, there was a span of 19 bases. The length of the CDR3 is 15 residues. CDR3 amino acids: CASTLGGRGNYEQYF. CDR3 coding DNA: TGTGCCAGCACTCTAGGGGGGCGGGGGAACTACGAGCAGTACTTC.

This chain links TRBV19 with TRBJ2-7, with unresolved D. Germline values: CDR1 LNHDA, CDR2 SQIVND (reference sequence). The CDR3 has 13 amino acids. Trimming left V 1 base short and J 2 bases short, with 6 bases between. The CDR3 loop is CASSIGSTYEQYF. DNA for the CDR3: TGTGCCAGTAGTATAGGGAGCACCTACGAGCAGTACTTC.

This clone was detected a few times. V gene TRBV6-1 combines with J gene TRBJ1-6, with unresolved D. Looked up from germline, CDR1 is MNHNS and CDR2 is SASEGT. The V gene lost 7 bases and the J gene lost 5 bases, with 15 bases spanning the gap. CDR3 length: 15 amino acids. Here the CDR3 reads CASTTRHDNNSPLHF. In DNA form, the CDR3 reads TGTGCCAGCACAACACGCCACGACAATAATTCACCCCTCCACTTT.

The chain recombines TRBV19 with TRBJ1-1; 7 bases agree with TRBD1. CDR3 length: 14 residues. Germline CDR1 is LNHDA and CDR2 is SQIVND (reference sequence). V dropped 9 bases and J dropped 0; count of bases not matched to a gene: 7. CDR3 sequence reads: CASTLGQLNTEAFF. As DNA, the CDR3 is TGTGCCAGCACTCTGGGACAGTTGAACACTGAAGCTTTCTTT.

The chain links TRBV11-2 to TRBJ2-7; 11 positions agree with TRBD1. V gave up 7 bases and J gave up 3 bases; unmatched junction bases: 8. Germline CDR1 is SGHAT and CDR2 is FQNNGV. The CDR3 has 15 residues. CDR3 in DNA: TGTGCCAGCACCCGCAGGACAGGGGGCGTCTACGAGCAGTACTTC. The encoded protein is CASTRRTGGVYEQYF.

The rearrangement links TRBV25-1 to TRBJ1-2; 9 bases agree with TRBD1. Germline CDR1 MGHDK, CDR2 SYGVNS. The CDR3 loop spans 15 amino acids. V trimming: 3 bases; J trimming: 2 bases; junction bases outside the gene matches: 4. Here the CDR3 DNA reads TGTGCCAGCAGTGAGTCCGGGACAGGGAACTATGGCTACACCTTC. Amino acid sequence: CASSESGTGNYGYTF.

The chain joins TRBV7-2 to TRBJ2-3; 7 bases map to TRBD1. The CDR3 extends over 14 amino acids. The trim removed 4 bases at V and 4 bases at J, leaving 5 bases unmatched. The V gene's germline CDR1 is SGHTA and CDR2 FQGNSA. CDR3 protein: CASSSTGLPDTQYF. CDR3 nucleotide sequence: TGTGCCAGCAGCTCGACAGGGTTGCCAGATACGCAGTATTTT.

V and J are TRBV6-1 and TRBJ1-2; the match to TRBD1 covers 10 bases. Germline V gives CDR1 MNHNS, CDR2 SASEGT. This CDR3 has 15 amino acids. With 5 bases clipped from V and 4 bases from J, the junction kept 7 bases outside the gene matches. The CDR3 nucleotides are TGTGCCAGCAGTCCACCGGGACAGGGGCTCTATGGCTACACCTTC. Translation gives CASSPPGQGLYGYTF.

The chain couples TRBV6-6 to TRBJ1-5; maybe TRBD1 (5 bases). Germline V CDR1 and CDR2: MNHNY, SVGAGI (reference sequence). V was shortened by 2 bases and J by 4 bases, with 9 bases between the two germline ends. The length of the CDR3 is 14 residues. In nucleotides, the CDR3 is TGTGCCAGCAGTTACAGGGGCATAAATCAGCCCCAGCATTTT. Translated, it gives CASSYRGINQPQHF.

The genes are TRBV27 and TRBJ2-5; 8 bases map to TRBD1. V trimming: 5 bases; J trimming: 2 bases; junction bases outside the gene matches: 16. The CDR3 runs 18 residues. Per the germline V gene, CDR1 is MNHEY and CDR2 is SMNVEV (reference sequence). The CDR3: CASSPQGADGWIQETQYF. CDR3 DNA: TGTGCCAGCAGTCCCCAGGGGGCGGATGGATGGATTCAAGAGACCCAGTACTTC.